This T cell receptor beta chain emerged from a study of OX40 agonist ivuxolimab in advanced cancers. Study-wide context: Aged roughly 23 to 85 with a mean of about 60 years, they were roughly 83% male. Three dose-escalation patients had partial responses: one with hepatocellular carcinoma and two with cutaneous melanoma. Study results and caveats: With doses of 0.1 to 3.0 mg/kg, CD4+ and CD8+ blood T cells had undergone clonal expansion by week 6. Some of the lowest clonal expansion was seen in partial responders at 0.1-3.0 mg/kg.

Deletions cut 0 bases from V and 5 bases from J, with 4 bases between. CDR3 length: 12 amino acids. The germline gives CDR1 GTSNPN, CDR2 SVGIG (reference sequence). A remark on this clone: Its antigen remains unidentified.

Repertoires were generated with immunoSEQ multiplex PCR, while TCRdb's copy carries only in-frame clones and drops some. The sample has more than 80,000 clones, over 75% seen once. The sequencing used CD4+ or CD8+ T cells sorted from blood, collected in a trial of the OX40 agonist ivuxolimab. This clonotype originated in an adult with an advanced solid tumor such as melanoma, head and neck, liver or kidney cancer. The chain joins TRBV30 to TRBJ1-4; no clear D. The CDR3 region is CAWSVSNEKLFF. The CDR3 bases are TGTGCCTGGAGTGTTTCCAATGAAAAACTGTTTTTT.